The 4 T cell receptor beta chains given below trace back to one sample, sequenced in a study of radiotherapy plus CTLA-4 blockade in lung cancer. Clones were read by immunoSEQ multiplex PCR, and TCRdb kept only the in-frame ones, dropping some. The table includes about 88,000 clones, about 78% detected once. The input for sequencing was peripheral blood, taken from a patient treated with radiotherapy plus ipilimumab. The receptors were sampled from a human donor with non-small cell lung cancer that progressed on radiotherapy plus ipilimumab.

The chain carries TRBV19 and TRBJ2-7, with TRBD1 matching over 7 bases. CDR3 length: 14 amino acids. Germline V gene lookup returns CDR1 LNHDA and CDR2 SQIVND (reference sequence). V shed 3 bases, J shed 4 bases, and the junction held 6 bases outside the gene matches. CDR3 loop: CASSINRGPYEQYF. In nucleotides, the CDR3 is TGTGCCAGTAGTATTAACAGGGGACCTTACGAGCAGTACTTC.

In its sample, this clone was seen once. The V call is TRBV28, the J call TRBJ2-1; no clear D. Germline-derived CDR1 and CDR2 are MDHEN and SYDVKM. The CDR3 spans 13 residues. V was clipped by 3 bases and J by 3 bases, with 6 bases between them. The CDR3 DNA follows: TGTGCCAGCAGTTTTCGGAACTACAATGAGCAGTTCTTC. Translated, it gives CASSFRNYNEQFF.

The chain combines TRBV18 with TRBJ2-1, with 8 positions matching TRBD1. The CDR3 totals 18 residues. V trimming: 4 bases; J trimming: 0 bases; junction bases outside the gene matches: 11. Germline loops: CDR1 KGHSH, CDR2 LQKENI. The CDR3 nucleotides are TGTGCCAGCTCACTCCGAGGGACAGGTTCCAACTCCTACAATGAGCAGTTCTTC. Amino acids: CASSLRGTGSNSYNEQFF.

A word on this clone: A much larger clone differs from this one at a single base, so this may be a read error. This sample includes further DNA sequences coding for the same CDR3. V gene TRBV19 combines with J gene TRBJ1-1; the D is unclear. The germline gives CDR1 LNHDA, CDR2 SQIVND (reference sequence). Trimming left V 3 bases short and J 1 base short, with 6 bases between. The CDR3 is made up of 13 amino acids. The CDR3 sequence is CASSMGGNTEAFF. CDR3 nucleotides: TGTGCCAGTAGTATGGGCGGGAACACTGAAGCTTTCTTT.